The rows below give T cell receptor beta chains drawn from one sample of a study of shared clonotypes between healthy human individuals. Produced via immunoSEQ multiplex PCR; TCRdb's table is partial and in-frame only. The repertoire holds 400,000 to 600,000 clones, with 90% to 96% as singletons. Sequenced material: naive CD4+ T cells sorted from blood. The receptors originated from a young woman in good health. The CDR3 runs from the conserved cysteine through the conserved F or W. Rows give clone size only sometimes, using once, few, many, or a class for an expanded clone.

>14|TRBV5-1|once|TRBJ2-3
CASRLAGVWDTQYF
>16|TRBV6-5|-|TRBJ1-4
CASRYGQSMSNEKLFF
>12|TRBV28|-|-
CASTSGGYEQYF
>20|TRBV4-1|-|TRBJ1-2
CASSRYLSRSSTGGMGGYTF
>15|TRBV6-9|once|TRBJ1-5
CASSYSRVSNQPQHF
>14|TRBV5-5|-|TRBJ1-3
CASSSTETGVTIYF
>13|TRBV7-9|-|TRBJ2-1
CASNRQGADEQFF
>14|TRBV6-5|few|TRBJ1-1
CASSYDRVNTEAFF
>14|TRBV19|-|TRBJ1-5
CASSIEQGAQPQHF
>16|TRBV19|-|TRBJ2-5
CASSIIWDRGYETQYF
>15|TRBV28|-|TRBJ1-6
CASSPTGGGNSPLHF
>13|TRBV7-3|-|TRBJ2-3
CASSLGVETTQYF
>12|TRBV6-5|-|TRBJ2-7
CASSFNRNEQYF
>15|TRBV10-3|-|TRBJ1-5
CAISEGQRSNQPQHF
>15|TRBV28|-|TRBJ1-3
CASSFRPSSGNTIYF
>14|TRBV5-1|-|TRBJ2-1
CASSSGLEGNEQFF
>14|TRBV6-5|-|TRBJ2-7
CASSSLAGVYEQYF
>14|TRBV30|-|TRBJ1-5
CAWSVGSVNQPQHF
>15|TRBV14|-|TRBJ2-7
CASSQVRGGLYEQYF
>15|TRBV28|-|TRBJ2-5
CASSPRGSGKETQYF
>13|TRBV5-1|-|TRBJ2-7
CASSGGQGGEQYF
>14|TRBV5-4|once|TRBJ2-1
CASSGLAGRNEQFF
>16|TRBV5-1|-|TRBJ2-3
CASSFAVHESADTQYF
>16|TRBV5-1|-|TRBJ1-3
CASSQSGTGGGNTIYF
>17|TRBV28|-|TRBJ2-1
CASRMTTAQGWYYEQFF
>18|TRBV7-6|-|TRBJ2-5
CASSSQPQLAAIQETQYF
>16|TRBV15|-|TRBJ2-2
CATSRDPLMDTGELFF
>16|TRBV21-1|-|TRBJ2-2
CASSKGAGGDTGELFF
>12|TRBV11-2|-|-
CASSLDMFEQYF
>15|TRBV6-4|-|TRBJ1-2
CASRETYGGPFGYTF
>16|TRBV28|-|TRBJ2-1
CASSLITGGPHIEQFF